These 25 T cell receptor beta chains came from one sample sequenced in a study of neoadjuvant anti-PD-1 for oral cavity cancer. Time point given: after neoadjuvant nivolumab, at surgical resection. Data came from immunoSEQ multiplex PCR; TCRdb stores just in-frame clones and leaves some out. The data show about 42,000 clones, about three quarters seen once. This specimen consisted of PBMCs, obtained after nivolumab (anti-PD-1) treatment. The receptor source for this set is a person between 40 and 85 years old with oral cavity squamous cell carcinoma.

V is TRBV7-8 and J is TRBJ2-1, with TRBD2 matching 9 bases. Germline CDR1 reads SGHVS; CDR2 reads FQNEAQ. The CDR3 totals 15 residues. With 5 bases clipped from V and 6 bases from J, the junction kept 8 bases outside the gene matches. CDR3: CASSPIAGVRNEQFF. CDR3 DNA: TGTGCCAGCAGCCCCATAGCGGGAGTGCGCAATGAGCAGTTCTTC. The whole variable domain, remainder taken from reference TRBV7-8 and TRBJ2-1, is GAGVSQSPRYKVAKRGQDVALRCDPISGHVSLFWYQQALGQGPEFLTYFQNEAQLDKSGLPSDRFFAERPEGSVSTLKIQRTQQEDSAVYLCASSPIAGVRNEQFFGPGTRLTVL.

The chain uses TRBV11-2 and TRBJ2-5; TRBD1 matches at 8 bases. The germline gives CDR1 SGHAT, CDR2 FQNNGV. This CDR3 has 15 residues. V gave up 1 base and J gave up 4 bases; unmatched junction bases: 5. The CDR3 coding sequence is TGTGCCAGCAGCTTAGCGACAGGGGATGCAGAGACCCAGTACTTC. The encoded protein is CASSLATGDAETQYF.

The V and J genes are TRBV5-5 and TRBJ1-4; the D gene is possibly TRBD1 (6 bases). The CDR3 spans 18 residues. CDR1 and CDR2 from the germline V gene are SGHKS and YYEKEE (reference sequence). V was pared by 0 bases and J by 0 bases, with 15 bases between. The CDR3 DNA follows: TGTGCCAGCAGCTTGGCCGCGGGGGGGCCCGCAACTAATGAAAAACTGTTTTTT. It specifies CASSLAAGGPATNEKLFF.

Only one count was recorded for this clone. V gene TRBV13 combines with J gene TRBJ2-1; D is ambiguous. The CDR3 covers 15 residues. V was clipped by 4 bases and J by 2 bases, with 12 bases between them. Germline lookup yields CDR1 PRHDT and CDR2 FYEKMQ (reference sequence). The CDR3: CASSSSTTPYNEQFF. CDR3 coding DNA: TGTGCCAGCAGCTCGAGCACGACCCCCTACAATGAGCAGTTCTTC. Full variable domain (missing parts from reference TRBV13 and TRBJ2-1): AAGVIQSPRHLIKEKRETATLKCYPIPRHDTVYWYQQGPGQDPQFLISFYEKMQSDKGSIPDRFSAQQFSDYHSELNMSSLELGDSALYFCASSSSTTPYNEQFFGPGTRLTVL.

This clone was observed a handful of times. This sequence joins TRBV27 and TRBJ1-1, with TRBD1 matching over 7 bases. The CDR3 extends over 14 amino acids. The V segment lost 6 bases and the J segment 0 bases; nucleotides outside the gene matches: 4. Looked up from germline, CDR1 is MNHEY and CDR2 is SMNVEV (reference sequence). As DNA, the CDR3 is TGTGCCAGCAGCGAGAGGGGGCTGAACACTGAAGCTTTCTTT. This sequence encodes CASSERGLNTEAFF.

The V gene is TRBV6-1, the J gene TRBJ2-7; TRBD1 might be the D (5 bases). The germline V and J ends were trimmed by 1 base and 7 bases, with 17 bases remaining between them. Germline CDR1 MNHNS, CDR2 SASEGT. The CDR3 extends over 15 amino acids. The CDR3 here is CASSEDSRFSGEQYF. CDR3 sequence (DNA): TGTGCCAGCAGTGAAGACAGTCGATTTTCAGGGGAGCAGTACTTC.

This clone turned up a few times. The chain joins TRBV19 to TRBJ2-2; D not certain. Looked up from germline, CDR1 is LNHDA and CDR2 is SQIVND (reference sequence). V was shortened by 2 bases and J by 5 bases, with 9 bases between the two germline ends. The length of the CDR3 is 14 residues. The CDR3: CASSITGRTGELFF. The CDR3 DNA reads TGTGCCAGTAGTATAACCGGTCGTACCGGGGAGCTGTTTTTT.

This clone was observed a handful of times. The chain couples TRBV11-2 to TRBJ1-3; D is unresolved. This CDR3 region has 16 residues. V was shortened by 1 base and J by 7 bases, with 17 bases between the two germline ends. Germline V gives CDR1 SGHAT, CDR2 FQNNGV. CDR3 amino acids: CASSLGPSGVLNTIYF. In DNA, the CDR3 is TGTGCCAGCAGCTTAGGACCCTCCGGCGTCTTGAACACCATATATTTT.

The rearrangement joins TRBV2 to TRBJ1-2; TRBD1 matches 9 bases. J lost 6 bases, V lost 10 bases, and 9 bases had no gene match. Per germline, CDR1 SNHLY and CDR2 FYNNEI. The length of the CDR3 is 13 residues. CDR3 DNA: TGTGCCACCAAGGACAGGGGTTTGGATGGCTACACCTTC. Translated, it gives CATKDRGLDGYTF.

V gene TRBV30 combines with J gene TRBJ2-1; tentatively, D is TRBD2 (6 bases). V was pared by 2 bases and J by 9 bases, with 14 bases between. This CDR3 contains 13 residues. Germline CDR1 is GTSNPN and CDR2 is SVGIG (reference sequence). The CDR3 region is CAWSLGSGGEQFF. The DNA for the CDR3 is TGTGCCTGGAGTTTGGGTAGCGGCGGTGAGCAGTTCTTC.

The CDR3 DNA follows: TGCAGCGTTCTATGGGGGGCGAACACTGAAGCTTTCTTT. Protein sequence: CSVLWGANTEAFF. The genes are TRBV29-1 and TRBJ1-1, with D possibly being TRBD1 (6 bases). CDR1 SQVTM and CDR2 ANQGSEA come from the germline V gene. This CDR3 region has 13 residues. V was trimmed by 5 bases and J by 1 base, leaving 11 bases between them.

The V and J genes are TRBV29-1 and TRBJ2-2; D uncertain. The CDR3 has 13 residues. The germline V gene has CDR1 SQVTM and CDR2 ANQGSEA. With 6 bases removed from V and 3 bases from J, the gap between germline ends came to 11 bases. The CDR3 loop is CSVVGVDTGELFF. The CDR3 bases are TGCAGCGTGGTAGGAGTCGACACCGGGGAGCTGTTTTTT.

CDR3 residues: CATSAGGAGYTEAFF. DNA of the CDR3: TGTGCCACCAGTGCAGGGGGCGCGGGGTACACTGAAGCTTTCTTT. The chain couples TRBV15 to TRBJ1-1, with 8 nucleotides matching TRBD1. Germline CDR1 LNHNV, CDR2 YYDKDF (reference sequence). J was trimmed by 3 bases and V by 6 bases; bases with no gene match: 9. This CDR3 has 15 amino acids.

This rearrangement joins TRBV5-4 to TRBJ1-6; TRBD1 aligns across 10 bases. Germline trimming cut 0 bases from V and 8 bases from J; bases unmatched to any gene: 8. The CDR3 is 17 residues long. From germline, CDR1 is SGHNT and CDR2 YYREEE (reference sequence). CDR3 sequence reads: CASSLGGRGTGDSPLHF. In nucleotides, the CDR3 is TGTGCCAGCAGCTTGGGGGGGCGCGGGACAGGGGATTCACCCCTCCACTTT.

The chain couples TRBV4-1 to TRBJ2-1, with a possible D match to TRBD2 (5 bases). Per germline, CDR1 MGHRA and CDR2 YSYEKL. V was trimmed by 1 base and J by 0 bases, leaving 10 bases between them. CDR3 length: 16 residues. In DNA form, the CDR3 reads TGCGCCAGCAGCCAAGCCTGGGAGCTCTCCTACAATGAGCAGTTCTTC. It translates to CASSQAWELSYNEQFF.

The chain is built from TRBV18 and TRBJ2-5, with 9 bases lining up with TRBD1. Germline V lookup: CDR1 KGHSH, CDR2 LQKENI. This CDR3 is 14 amino acids long. The junction had 7 bases not matched to a gene; V was cut back by 6 bases and J by 5 bases. The DNA of the CDR3 is TGTGCCAGCTCGGGGACAGGGTATTCGGAGACCCAGTACTTC. It codes for CASSGTGYSETQYF.

This clone has just a few counts. The V gene is TRBV6-6, the J gene TRBJ1-6, with D perhaps matching TRBD1 (5 bases). This CDR3 is 13 amino acids long. Germline CDR1 MNHNY, CDR2 SVGAGI (reference sequence). The V end was cut by 8 bases, the J end by 6 bases, with 11 bases between. CDR3 residues: CASLGDGNSPLHF. The CDR3 region has the DNA TGTGCCAGCCTGGGGGACGGTAATTCACCCCTCCACTTT.

This chain links TRBV14 with TRBJ1-3, with unresolved D. Germline V gives CDR1 SGHDN, CDR2 FVKESK. This CDR3 is 15 amino acids long. V dropped 6 bases and J dropped 4 bases, with 16 bases sitting between them. CDR3 coding DNA: TGTGCCAGCAGTTACGACCCTAGCCCAGGAAACACCATATATTTT. Translating gives CASSYDPSPGNTIYF.

The chain uses TRBV10-2 and TRBJ1-5, with D possibly being TRBD1 (6 bases). Germline V gene data show CDR1 as WSHSY and CDR2 as SAAADI. This CDR3 is 16 amino acids long. V lost 6 bases and J 0 bases, leaving 15 bases between the germline ends. The DNA for the CDR3 is TGCGCCAGCAGGGGACCGGGACACAATAGCAATCAGCCCCAGCATTTT. Protein product: CASRGPGHNSNQPQHF.

This rearrangement joins TRBV6-1 to TRBJ2-1; D is tentatively TRBD1 or TRBD2 (6 bases each). The CDR3 has 16 residues. Germline CDR1 is MNHNS and CDR2 is SASEGT. Deletions cut 2 bases from V and 1 base from J, with 12 bases between. The CDR3 DNA sequence: TGTGCCAGCAGTGAATTTAGGGGGGCTTCCTACAATGAGCAGTTCTTC. It specifies CASSEFRGASYNEQFF.

V and J are TRBV7-9 and TRBJ2-1; D perhaps matches TRBD2 (6 bases). Trimming took off 2 bases at V and 8 bases at J, with 16 bases between the two ends. Germline CDR1 is SEHNR and CDR2 is FQNEAQ (reference sequence). The CDR3 length is 15 residues. Here the CDR3 DNA reads TGTGCCAGCAGCTTATTAGGAGGGAAGGGTGATGAGCAGTTCTTC. This codes for CASSLLGGKGDEQFF.

This clone has a handful of counts. This rearrangement joins TRBV14 to TRBJ1-4; D is undetermined. V was trimmed by 4 bases and J by 13 bases, leaving 13 bases between them. The length of the CDR3 is 12 residues. Germline V gene sequence: CDR1 SGHDN, CDR2 FVKESK. The DNA of the CDR3 is TGTGCCAGCAGCCCCGGAGGGATCGGACTGTTTTTT. Translating it yields CASSPGGIGLFF. The full variable domain, rest sourced from reference TRBV14 and TRBJ1-4, is EAGVTQFPSHSVIEKGQTVTLRCDPISGHDNLYWYRRVMGKEIKFLLHFVKESKQDESGMPNNRFLAERTGGTYSTLKVQPAELEDSGVYFCASSPGGIGLFFGSGTQLSVL.

V and J are TRBV5-1 and TRBJ2-7, with 9 bases aligning to TRBD1. V shed 4 bases and J 6 bases; nucleotides not matched to a gene: 11. Germline loops: CDR1 SGHRS, CDR2 YFSETQ. The CDR3 consists of 15 residues. The DNA for the CDR3 is TGCGCCAGCAGCCTCGGGACAGGGAGGGTAAGCGAGCAGTACTTC. This sequence encodes CASSLGTGRVSEQYF.

V gene TRBV6-1 combines with J gene TRBJ2-5, with 9 bases that match TRBD1. V was clipped by 8 bases and J by 3 bases; unmatched bases: 10. The length of the CDR3 is 15 residues. CDR1 and CDR2 from the germline V gene are MNHNS and SASEGT. The CDR3 nucleotides read TGTGCCAGCTGCTCCCGGGACAGGGCTGAAGAGACCCAGTACTTC. As protein: CASCSRDRAEETQYF.

The genes are TRBV2 and TRBJ2-1, with 11 bases fitting TRBD1. Losses at the gene ends were 2 bases for V and 7 bases for J; bases not matched to a gene: 1. This CDR3 comprises 14 residues. Germline V gene lookup returns CDR1 SNHLY and CDR2 FYNNEI. CDR3 in amino acids: CASSERDRGNEQFF. The CDR3 DNA reads as TGTGCCAGCAGTGAAAGGGACAGGGGGAATGAGCAGTTCTTC.